A single sample gave rise to the 10 T cell receptor beta chains below, sequenced in a study of Ad26.COV2.S vaccination and SARS-CoV-2 variants. Sample treatment: around 19 received Ad26.COV2.S at low or high dose, single or two shots; 5 received placebo; per-sample allocation not given. The samples date from day 63 after the first vaccine or placebo injection. Only in-frame clones appear in the TCRdb table, and some are missing; sequencing was by immunoSEQ multiplex PCR. The sample carries hundreds of thousands of clones, 80% to 90% recorded once. The input for sequencing was peripheral blood, taken in a trial of Ad26.COV2.S vaccine versus placebo. These receptor sequences come from a person aged 18-65 years who received the Ad26.COV2.S COVID-19 vaccine or a placebo.

The chain recombines TRBV4-3 with TRBJ1-4, with D possibly being TRBD1 (5 bases). The CDR3 sequence is 13 residues long. The germline V and J ends were trimmed by 4 bases and 8 bases, with 11 bases remaining between them. CDR1 and CDR2 (germline): LGHNA, YSLEER. CDR3 residues: CASSRSGGEKLFF. The DNA of the CDR3 is TGCGCCAGCAGCCGATCGGGGGGAGAAAAACTGTTTTTT.

In regard to this clone: The sample holds other DNA sequences that translate to the same CDR3. The chain links TRBV6-6 to TRBJ2-7; 7 bases agree with TRBD2. The CDR3 runs 14 residues. Trimming cost V 0 bases and J 2 bases; bases outside gene matches: 1. Germline V gene sequence: CDR1 MNHNY, CDR2 SVGAGI (reference sequence). CDR3 sequence: CASSYSGGTYEQYF. In nucleotides, the CDR3 is TGTGCCAGCAGTTACTCGGGAGGGACCTACGAGCAGTACTTC.

The chain is built from TRBV7-9 and TRBJ1-2; D might be TRBD1 (5 bases). CDR3 length: 13 amino acids. The V gene lost 2 bases and the J gene lost 4 bases, with 8 bases spanning the gap. Germline values: CDR1 SEHNR, CDR2 FQNEAQ (reference sequence). In DNA form, the CDR3 reads TGTGCCAGCAGCTTACAGGGTGGCTATGGCTACACCTTC. It yields the protein CASSLQGGYGYTF.

The V call is TRBV2, the J call TRBJ2-1; 14 bases map to TRBD2. Germline V gene sequence: CDR1 SNHLY, CDR2 FYNNEI. The CDR3 is 15 residues long. Trimming at V came to 8 bases and at J to 8 bases, leaving 8 bases not matched to a gene. CDR3 loop: CASGWGLAGVYEQFF. Written as DNA, the CDR3 is TGTGCCAGCGGGTGGGGACTAGCGGGAGTTTATGAGCAGTTCTTC.

The J gene is TRBJ1-6, the V gene TRBV3-1 (or the pseudogene TRBV3-2); a weak D match, TRBD1 (6 bases). Trimming cost V 8 bases and J 6 bases, with 17 bases left between them. Germline V gene data show CDR1 as LGHDT and CDR2 as YNNKEL (reference sequence). The CDR3 length is 15 residues. CDR3 nucleotides: TGTGCCAGCGCCCCGGGGCGGGGGGCTAATTCACCCCTCCACTTT. Translating gives CASAPGRGANSPLHF.

This clone was detected once. The chain recombines TRBV6-5 with TRBJ1-6; 7 bases fit TRBD1. CDR3 length: 13 amino acids. Trimming removed 8 bases from V and 7 bases from J; junction bases left unmatched: 5. In germline, CDR1 is MNHEY, CDR2 SVGAGI. CDR3 protein: CASGSGGNSPLHF. CDR3 in DNA: TGTGCCAGCGGTTCAGGGGGGAATTCACCCCTCCACTTT.

The V call is TRBV25-1, the J call TRBJ1-6; D is unresolved. Trimming cost V 2 bases and J 6 bases, with 11 bases left between them. Germline V CDR1 and CDR2: MGHDK, SYGVNS. This CDR3 comprises 15 residues. The CDR3 DNA reads TGTGCCAGCAGTGAACCCGGCAGCCTTAATTCACCCCTCCACTTT. This translates into CASSEPGSLNSPLHF.

The V gene is TRBV9, the J gene TRBJ2-5, with TRBD2 as a possible D gene (5 bases). Between the trimmed V and J ends, which lost 0 bases and 0 bases, there was a span of 9 bases. The CDR3 sequence is 15 residues long. Germline V lookup: CDR1 SGDLS, CDR2 YYNGEE. CDR3 DNA sequence: TGTGCCAGCAGCGTAGGAGGGTCGTACCAAGAGACCCAGTACTTC. It yields the protein CASSVGGSYQETQYF.

The CDR3 loop is CAWRSGYNSPLHF. The CDR3, as DNA: TGTGCCTGGAGGTCGGGGTATAATTCACCCCTCCACTTT. The chain uses TRBV30 and TRBJ1-6, with unresolved D. V shed 3 bases and J shed 4 bases, with 7 bases lying between them. CDR3 size: 13 residues. Germline assignment: CDR1 GTSNPN and CDR2 SVGIG (reference sequence).

This clone appeared a single time. The chain has TRBV5-1 and TRBJ2-7; unclear D gene. There are 13 residues in the CDR3. The V gene lost 1 base and the J gene lost 7 bases, with 12 bases spanning the gap. Germline loops: CDR1 SGHRS, CDR2 YFSETQ. The CDR3 DNA reads TGCGCCAGCAGCTTGATCCTGGGATCGGAGCAGTACTTC. Encoded protein: CASSLILGSEQYF.